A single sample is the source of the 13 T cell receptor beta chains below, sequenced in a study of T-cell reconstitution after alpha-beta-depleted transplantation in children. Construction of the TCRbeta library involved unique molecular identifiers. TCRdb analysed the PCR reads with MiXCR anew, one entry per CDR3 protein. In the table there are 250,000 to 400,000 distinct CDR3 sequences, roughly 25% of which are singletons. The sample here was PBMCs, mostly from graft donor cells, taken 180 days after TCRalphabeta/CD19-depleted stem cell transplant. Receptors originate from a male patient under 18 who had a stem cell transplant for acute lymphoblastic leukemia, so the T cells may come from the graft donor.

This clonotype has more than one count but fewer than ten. For the CDR3, the DNA is TGCGCCAGCAGCTTGTGGGGGAGCCAGGGGAGTTCGGTGCAGTTCTTC. It specifies CASSLWGSQGSSVQFF. The V gene is TRBV5-1, the J gene TRBJ2-1, with D possibly being TRBD1 (6 bases). Per the germline V gene, CDR1 is SGHRS and CDR2 is YFSETQ. Trimming took off 1 base at V and 12 bases at J, with 23 bases between the two ends. The CDR3 consists of 16 residues.

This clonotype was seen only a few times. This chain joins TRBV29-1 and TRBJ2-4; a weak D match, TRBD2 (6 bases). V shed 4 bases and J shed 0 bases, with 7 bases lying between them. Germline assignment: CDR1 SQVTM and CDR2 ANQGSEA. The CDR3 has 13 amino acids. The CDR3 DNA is TGCAGCGTTGCCGGGGGAGCCAAAAACATTCAGTACTTC. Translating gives CSVAGGAKNIQYF.

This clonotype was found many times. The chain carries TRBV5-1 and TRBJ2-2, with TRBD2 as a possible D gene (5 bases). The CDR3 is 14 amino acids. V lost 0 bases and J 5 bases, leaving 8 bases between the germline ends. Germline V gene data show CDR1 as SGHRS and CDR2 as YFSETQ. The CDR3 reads CASSLAWTTGELFF. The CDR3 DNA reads TGCGCCAGCAGCTTGGCCTGGACTACCGGGGAGCTGTTTTTT.

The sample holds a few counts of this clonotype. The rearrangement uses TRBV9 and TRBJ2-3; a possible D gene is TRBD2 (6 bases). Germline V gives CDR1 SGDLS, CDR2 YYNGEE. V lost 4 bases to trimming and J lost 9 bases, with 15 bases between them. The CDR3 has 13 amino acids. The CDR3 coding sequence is TGTGCCAGCAGCCCGACTAGTCTAGAAACGCAGTATTTT. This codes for CASSPTSLETQYF.

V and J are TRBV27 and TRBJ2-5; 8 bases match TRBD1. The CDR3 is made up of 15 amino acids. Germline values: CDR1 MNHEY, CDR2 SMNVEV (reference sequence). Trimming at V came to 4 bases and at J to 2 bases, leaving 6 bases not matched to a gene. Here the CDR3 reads CASSYRDRNQETQYF. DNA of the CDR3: TGTGCCAGCAGTTACCGGGACAGGAATCAAGAGACCCAGTACTTC.

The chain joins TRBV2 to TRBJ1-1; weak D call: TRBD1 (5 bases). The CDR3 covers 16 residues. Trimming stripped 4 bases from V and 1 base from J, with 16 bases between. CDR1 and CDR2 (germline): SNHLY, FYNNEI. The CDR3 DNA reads TGTGCCAGCAGTGCAGGGCGTGGTGTAAGGAACACTGAAGCTTTCTTT. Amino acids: CASSAGRGVRNTEAFF.

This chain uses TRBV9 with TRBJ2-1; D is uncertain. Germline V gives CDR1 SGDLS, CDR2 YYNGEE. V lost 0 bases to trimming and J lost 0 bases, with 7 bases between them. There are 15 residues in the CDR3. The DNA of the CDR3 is TGTGCCAGCAGCGTAGGCACTCTCTCCTACAATGAGCAGTTCTTC. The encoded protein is CASSVGTLSYNEQFF.

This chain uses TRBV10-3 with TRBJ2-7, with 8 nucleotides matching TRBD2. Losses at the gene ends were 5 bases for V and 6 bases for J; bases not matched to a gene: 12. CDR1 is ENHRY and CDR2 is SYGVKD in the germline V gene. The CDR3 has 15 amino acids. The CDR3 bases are TGTGCCATCAGTACCCCGACCGGGAGGGCCTTCGAGCAGTACTTC. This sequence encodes CAISTPTGRAFEQYF.

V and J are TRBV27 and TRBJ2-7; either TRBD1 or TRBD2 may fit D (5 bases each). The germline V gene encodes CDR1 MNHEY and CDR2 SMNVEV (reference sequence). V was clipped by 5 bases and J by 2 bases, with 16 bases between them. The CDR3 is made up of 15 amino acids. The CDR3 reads CASSAAGAPTYEQYF. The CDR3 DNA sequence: TGTGCCAGCAGTGCAGCCGGGGCTCCCACCTACGAGCAGTACTTC.

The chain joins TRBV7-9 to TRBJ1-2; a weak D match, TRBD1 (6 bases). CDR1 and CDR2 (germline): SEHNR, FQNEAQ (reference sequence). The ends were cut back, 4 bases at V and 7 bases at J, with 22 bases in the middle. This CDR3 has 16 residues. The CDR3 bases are TGTGCCAGCAGCTCCAACAACAGGGTGGAGATCCGTGGCTACACCTTC. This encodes CASSSNNRVEIRGYTF.

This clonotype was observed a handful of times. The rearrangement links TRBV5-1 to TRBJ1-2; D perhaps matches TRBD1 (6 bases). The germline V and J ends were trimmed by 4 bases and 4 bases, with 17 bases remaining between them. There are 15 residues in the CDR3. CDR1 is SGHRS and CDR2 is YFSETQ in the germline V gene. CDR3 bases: TGCGCCAGCAGCCCGCGGACAGATCCCAGCTATGGCTACACCTTC. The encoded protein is CASSPRTDPSYGYTF.

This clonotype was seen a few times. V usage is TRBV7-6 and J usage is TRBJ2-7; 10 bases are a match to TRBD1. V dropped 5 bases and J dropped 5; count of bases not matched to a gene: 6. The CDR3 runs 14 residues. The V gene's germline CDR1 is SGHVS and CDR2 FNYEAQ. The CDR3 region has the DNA TGTGCCAGCAGCCCGCTCGACAGGGGGCACGAGCAGTACTTC. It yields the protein CASSPLDRGHEQYF.

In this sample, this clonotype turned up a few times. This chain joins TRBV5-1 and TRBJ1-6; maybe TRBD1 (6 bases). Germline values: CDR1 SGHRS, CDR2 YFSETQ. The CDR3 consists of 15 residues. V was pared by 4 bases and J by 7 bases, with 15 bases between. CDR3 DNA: TGCGCCAGCAGCACGGGACACCGGGACAATTCACCCCTCCACTTT. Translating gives CASSTGHRDNSPLHF.